The rows below give T cell receptor beta chains drawn from one sample of a study of T cell repertoires in cytomegalovirus infection. No cognate antigen is known for these TCRs. TCRdb fed the reads into MiXCR, producing one record per CDR3 protein. The sample yields some 57,000 distinct CDR3 sequences, 33% seen once. Source material: PBMCs, sequenced either directly or after in vitro stimulation (not recorded which). Source of these receptors: a human donor in good health (CMV status not recorded). Some clones in this sample may be carry-over from other donors' samples. Each CDR3 is given with its conserved first and last residue. Each record gives: CDR3 length, J gene, V gene, D gene, clone size, CDR3 DNA, CDR3 protein. The D gene is left open where the match is weak. Not all rows give a size; the values are once, few, many and, for expanded clones, a class.

len: 12
j_gene: TRBJ2-1
v_gene: TRBV6-2/TRBV6-3
d_gene: NA
abundance: NA
CDR3nt: TGTGCCAGCAGTTCCCTTCGACATGAGCAGTTCTTC
CDR3aa: CASSSLRHEQFF

len: 13
j_gene: TRBJ2-1
v_gene: TRBV27
d_gene: TRBD2
abundance: NA
CDR3nt: TGTGCCAGCAGCACTAGCGGGGTAGATGAGCAGTTCTTC
CDR3aa: CASSTSGVDEQFF

len: 15
j_gene: TRBJ1-1
v_gene: TRBV28
d_gene: TRBD1
abundance: large
CDR3nt: TGTGCCAGCAGTTCTTATTTTCAGGGGGACTTTGAAGCTTTCTTT
CDR3aa: CASSSYFQGDFEAFF

len: 15
j_gene: TRBJ2-5
v_gene: TRBV28
d_gene: TRBD1
abundance: few
CDR3nt: TGTGCCAGCAGTTTAGAGGGACAGCCCTGGGGGACCCAGTACTTC
CDR3aa: CASSLEGQPWGTQYF

len: 17
j_gene: TRBJ2-1
v_gene: TRBV20-1
d_gene: TRBD2
abundance: NA
CDR3nt: TGCAGTGCTAGTGGGGGGAGCGGGAGGGCCGGTCACAATGAGCAGTTCTTC
CDR3aa: CSASGGSGRAGHNEQFF

len: 13
j_gene: TRBJ2-3
v_gene: TRBV28
d_gene: TRBD2
abundance: NA
CDR3nt: TGTGCCAGCACGGGGGGGGGGATTGATACGCAGTATTTT
CDR3aa: CASTGGGIDTQYF

len: 15
j_gene: TRBJ2-5
v_gene: TRBV7-2
d_gene: NA
abundance: few
CDR3nt: TGTGCCAGCAGCCCTCCCGGGACAAAGCAAGAGACCCAGTACTTC
CDR3aa: CASSPPGTKQETQYF

len: 14
j_gene: TRBJ2-3
v_gene: TRBV11-2
d_gene: TRBD2
abundance: NA
CDR3nt: TGTGCCAGCACTGGCGGGAGAGGAACAGATACGCAGTATTTT
CDR3aa: CASTGGRGTDTQYF

len: 11
j_gene: TRBJ1-1
v_gene: TRBV6-5
d_gene: NA
abundance: NA
CDR3nt: TGTGCCAGCAGTTACGGGGCCATAGAGGTCTTT
CDR3aa: CASSYGAIEVF

len: 12
j_gene: TRBJ2-3
v_gene: TRBV6-1
d_gene: NA
abundance: NA
CDR3nt: TGTGCCAGCAGCGAGAGACAAACTTTGCAGTATTTT
CDR3aa: CASSERQTLQYF

len: 12
j_gene: TRBJ1-1
v_gene: TRBV6-1
d_gene: NA
abundance: few
CDR3nt: TGTGCCAGCAGACCCGGGCAGGGCCAGTCTTTCTTT
CDR3aa: CASRPGQGQSFF

len: 12
j_gene: TRBJ2-1
v_gene: TRBV7-2
d_gene: NA
abundance: few
CDR3nt: TGTGCCAGCAGCCTGTCCGGGGGTGAGCAGTTCTTC
CDR3aa: CASSLSGGEQFF

len: 13
j_gene: TRBJ2-5
v_gene: TRBV29-1
d_gene: NA
abundance: NA
CDR3nt: TGCAGCGTTTGGGGGGACAACCAAGAGACCCAGTACTTC
CDR3aa: CSVWGDNQETQYF

len: 15
j_gene: TRBJ2-3
v_gene: TRBV6-2/TRBV6-3
d_gene: TRBD2
abundance: NA
CDR3nt: TGTGCCAGCACCAAGCGGGGCAGAGACACAGATACGCAGTATTTT
CDR3aa: CASTKRGRDTDTQYF

len: 15
j_gene: TRBJ1-3
v_gene: TRBV15
d_gene: NA
abundance: few
CDR3nt: TGTGCCACCAGCAGGAAAGGGACTTCTGGAAACACCATATATTTT
CDR3aa: CATSRKGTSGNTIYF

len: 14
j_gene: TRBJ1-4
v_gene: TRBV6-6
d_gene: NA
abundance: once
CDR3nt: TGTGCCAGCAGTTATCACGCGGCTGGGGAAAAACTGTTTTTT
CDR3aa: CASSYHAAGEKLFF

len: 15
j_gene: TRBJ1-1
v_gene: TRBV7-2
d_gene: NA
abundance: many
CDR3nt: TGTGCCAGCAGCTTAGGAGGGGTTTCGGTCACTGAAGCTTTCTTT
CDR3aa: CASSLGGVSVTEAFF

len: 14
j_gene: TRBJ2-5
v_gene: TRBV7-3
d_gene: TRBD1
abundance: NA
CDR3nt: TGTGCCAGCAGCTTAGACAGGGGAGAAGAGACCCAGTACTTC
CDR3aa: CASSLDRGEETQYF

len: 16
j_gene: TRBJ2-7
v_gene: TRBV19
d_gene: TRBD1
abundance: NA
CDR3nt: TGTGCCAGTAGTATGGCTCTGGGGACAGGGAACTACGAGCAGTACTTC
CDR3aa: CASSMALGTGNYEQYF

len: 15
j_gene: TRBJ1-3
v_gene: TRBV7-2
d_gene: TRBD1
abundance: NA
CDR3nt: TGTGCCAGCAGCTCCTGGACAGGGAGAGGAAACACCATATATTTT
CDR3aa: CASSSWTGRGNTIYF

len: 13
j_gene: TRBJ2-7
v_gene: TRBV7-2
d_gene: TRBD2
abundance: many
CDR3nt: TGTGCCAGCAACCCGGGGGGGCTCTACGAGCAGTACTTC
CDR3aa: CASNPGGLYEQYF

len: 16
j_gene: TRBJ2-7
v_gene: TRBV5-4
d_gene: TRBD1
abundance: NA
CDR3nt: TGTGCCAGCAGCTCGAGGTCCGGGACAGGGTTCAACGAGCAGTACTTC
CDR3aa: CASSSRSGTGFNEQYF

len: 15
j_gene: TRBJ1-5
v_gene: TRBV19
d_gene: NA
abundance: NA
CDR3nt: TGTGCCAGTAGCCGAGGAGGGAATAGCAATCAGCCCCAGCATTTT
CDR3aa: CASSRGGNSNQPQHF

len: 15
j_gene: TRBJ1-6
v_gene: TRBV19
d_gene: TRBD1
abundance: NA
CDR3nt: TGTGCCAGTAGTATGATGGGACAGAGCAATTCACCCCTCCACTTT
CDR3aa: CASSMMGQSNSPLHF

len: 16
j_gene: TRBJ1-1
v_gene: TRBV11-2
d_gene: NA
abundance: NA
CDR3nt: TGTGCCAGCAGCCAAATCGGCCTCCGGATGAACACTGAAGCTTTCTTT
CDR3aa: CASSQIGLRMNTEAFF

len: 17
j_gene: TRBJ2-6
v_gene: TRBV29-1
d_gene: NA
abundance: NA
CDR3nt: TGCAGCGCCGAGGGGACTGGGACCGGGTCTGGGGCCAACGTCCTGACTTTC
CDR3aa: CSAEGTGTGSGANVLTF

len: 13
j_gene: TRBJ2-1
v_gene: TRBV11-3
d_gene: NA
abundance: NA
CDR3nt: TGTGCCAGCAGCTTAGACGAGGGTGATGAGCAGTTCTTC
CDR3aa: CASSLDEGDEQFF

len: 13
j_gene: TRBJ2-1
v_gene: TRBV29-1
d_gene: NA
abundance: NA
CDR3nt: TGCAGCGTTGAATTGGACTCCTACAATGAGCAGTTCTTC
CDR3aa: CSVELDSYNEQFF

len: 14
j_gene: TRBJ1-4
v_gene: TRBV2
d_gene: NA
abundance: NA
CDR3nt: TGTGCCAGCAATCGGGGGGAGGAAAATGAAAAACTGTTTTTT
CDR3aa: CASNRGEENEKLFF

len: 13
j_gene: TRBJ1-3
v_gene: TRBV7-2
d_gene: NA
abundance: few
CDR3nt: TGTGCCAGCAGCTTAGAACAAGGAAACACCATATATTTT
CDR3aa: CASSLEQGNTIYF

len: 14
j_gene: TRBJ2-7
v_gene: TRBV10-3
d_gene: TRBD2
abundance: few
CDR3nt: TGTGCCATCAACCCTAGCGGGGTGACCTACGAGCAGTACTTC
CDR3aa: CAINPSGVTYEQYF